The source of this T cell receptor (beta chain) is a study of blood T cell repertoires in COVID-19. The germline V gene has CDR1 SGHRS and CDR2 YFSETQ. The CDR3 is 12 amino acids. V was shortened by 0 bases and J by 8 bases, with 8 bases between the two germline ends. Measured with immunoSEQ multiplex PCR; TCRdb has only the in-frame clones, and not every one. The sample lists around 80,000 clones, 80% to 85% occurring once. Sequenced input: peripheral blood. The rearrangement links TRBV5-1 to TRBJ1-2; D might be TRBD1 (5 bases). The receptor was isolated from a human donor in a cohort sampled during active COVID-19. This chain's CDR3 is CASSLGGIGYTF. For the CDR3, the DNA is TGCGCCAGCAGCTTGGGGGGCATCGGCTACACCTTC.